Below, 25 T cell receptor beta chains from the same sample are listed, as sequenced in a study of T cell responses to AZD1222 COVID-19 vaccine. Here immunoSEQ multiplex PCR was the method, and the copy in TCRdb shows in-frame clones only, minus some. The sample has around 44,000 clones; 65% to 90% are singletons. Sequences were derived from peripheral blood, sampled 28 days after the second AZD1222 dose. All receptors derive from an adult who received the AZD1222 COVID-19 vaccine.

The chain carries TRBV5-4 and TRBJ1-1, with TRBD1 identical over 7 bases. After removal of 4 bases from V and 0 bases from J, the junction contained 6 bases not matched to a gene. The CDR3 length is 15 residues. Germline CDR1 SGHNT, CDR2 YYREEE (reference sequence). This CDR3 is CASSLDRALNTEAFF. The CDR3 coding sequence is TGTGCCAGCAGCCTCGACAGGGCCTTGAACACTGAAGCTTTCTTT.

This chain links TRBV28 with TRBJ2-7, with TRBD1 matching over 7 bases. The germline V gene encodes CDR1 MDHEN and CDR2 SYDVKM. Germline trimming cut 4 bases from V and 0 bases from J; bases unmatched to any gene: 6. This CDR3 region has 15 residues. The CDR3 bases are TGTGCCAGCAGTTGGACAGGCGGATCCTCCTACGAGCAGTACTTC. This sequence encodes CASSWTGGSSYEQYF.

This rearrangement joins TRBV5-1 to TRBJ2-2; D possibly corresponds to TRBD2 (5 bases). CDR3 length: 14 amino acids. Germline V gives CDR1 SGHRS, CDR2 YFSETQ. The germline V and J ends were trimmed by 7 bases and 0 bases, with 10 bases remaining between them. This CDR3 is CASGLDPNTGELFF. The CDR3 nucleotides are TGCGCCAGCGGACTGGACCCGAACACCGGGGAGCTGTTTTTT.

This rearrangement joins TRBV7-8 to TRBJ1-6; the match to TRBD1 covers 7 bases. CDR1 and CDR2 (germline): SGHVS, FQNEAQ. The CDR3 sequence is 15 residues long. Unmatched junction bases numbered 4, after V lost 1 base and J lost 7 bases. The CDR3 sequence is CASSLVGQRNSPLHF. The CDR3 DNA reads as TGTGCCAGCAGCTTAGTGGGACAGCGAAATTCACCCCTCCACTTT.

The chain links TRBV6-5 to TRBJ1-5; tentatively, D is TRBD1 (5 bases). The germline V gene encodes CDR1 MNHEY and CDR2 SVGAGI. Between the trimmed V and J ends, which lost 3 bases and 7 bases, there was a span of 10 bases. CDR3 length: 13 amino acids. CDR3 in amino acids: CASSYQGLQPQHF. The CDR3 coding sequence is TGTGCCAGCAGTTATCAGGGACTGCAGCCCCAGCATTTT.

This chain links TRBV10-2 with TRBJ2-7; D is unresolved. V gave up 3 bases and J gave up 1 base, with 13 bases separating them. This CDR3 is built from 15 residues. Germline V CDR1 and CDR2: WSHSY, SAAADI. The chain's CDR3 is CASSDSGLNSYEQYF. CDR3 nucleotide sequence: TGCGCCAGCAGTGATTCCGGCTTAAATTCCTACGAGCAGTACTTC.

The chain has TRBV7-6 and TRBJ2-4; possible D gene TRBD2, 5 bases. The V gene's germline CDR1 is SGHVS and CDR2 FNYEAQ. CDR3 size: 13 residues. The germline V and J ends were trimmed by 1 base and 8 bases, with 9 bases remaining between them. This CDR3 is CASSLDLRDIQYF. Here the CDR3 DNA reads TGTGCCAGCAGCTTAGATTTGCGGGACATTCAGTACTTC.

This chain connects TRBV29-1 to TRBJ1-1; D unclear. CDR3 length: 13 residues. The V gene's germline CDR1 is SQVTM and CDR2 ANQGSEA. V gave up 0 bases and J gave up 0 bases, with 5 bases separating them. CDR3 DNA sequence: TGCAGCGTTGAAGAGTCGATGAACACTGAAGCTTTCTTT. Protein sequence: CSVEESMNTEAFF.

This rearrangement joins TRBV11-3 to TRBJ2-7; D unclear. Germline V lookup: CDR1 SGHNT, CDR2 YENEEA. Trimming took off 5 bases at V and 2 bases at J, with 10 bases between the two ends. This CDR3 has 13 residues. The CDR3 is CASSTAWAYEQYF. The CDR3 nucleotides read TGTGCCAGCAGCACCGCCTGGGCCTACGAGCAGTACTTC. Full variable domain (remainder filled in from reference TRBV11-3 and TRBJ2-7): EAGVVQSPRYKIIEKKQPVAFWCNPISGHNTLYWYLQNLGQGPELLIRYENEEAVDDSQLPKDRFSAERLKGVDSTLKIQPAELGDSAVYLCASSTAWAYEQYFGPGTRLTVT.

This clone was seen just once. The J gene is TRBJ2-7, the V gene TRBV5-1, with TRBD2 identical over 9 bases. Trimming took 4 bases from V and 5 from J; bases not matched to a gene: 10. CDR3 length: 15 amino acids. CDR1 and CDR2 from the germline V gene are SGHRS and YFSETQ. The CDR3 spells CASSPTAGGTDEQYF. CDR3 nucleotides: TGCGCCAGCAGCCCTACAGCGGGAGGAACCGACGAGCAGTACTTC.

The rearrangement uses TRBV15 and TRBJ1-4; TRBD1 is a possible D gene (6 bases). V was trimmed by 0 bases and J by 7 bases, leaving 12 bases between them. The CDR3 length is 15 residues. CDR1 and CDR2 from the germline V gene are LNHNV and YYDKDF (reference sequence). The CDR3, as DNA: TGTGCCACCAGCAGAGACCGGGGGGCGAGTGAAAAACTGTTTTTT. It yields the protein CATSRDRGASEKLFF.

V is TRBV27 and J is TRBJ2-7; 10 bases are shared with TRBD2. Germline CDR1 MNHEY, CDR2 SMNVEV (reference sequence). CDR3 length: 15 amino acids. The V segment lost 5 bases and the J segment 0 bases; nucleotides outside the gene matches: 4. The CDR3 sequence is CASSPSSGSSYEQYF. DNA for the CDR3: TGTGCCAGCAGTCCTTCTAGCGGGAGCTCCTACGAGCAGTACTTC.

This clone came up a few times. The rearrangement joins TRBV7-2 to TRBJ2-3; the match to TRBD2 covers 11 bases. V shed 2 bases, J shed 6 bases, and the junction held 7 bases outside the gene matches. Germline loops: CDR1 SGHTA, CDR2 FQGNSA. CDR3 length: 16 residues. The CDR3 nucleotides are TGTGCCAGCAGCTTATCCAGACTAGCGGGGCATGATACGCAGTATTTT. It is translated as CASSLSRLAGHDTQYF.

The rearrangement joins TRBV20-1 to TRBJ2-1, with D perhaps assigned TRBD1 or TRBD2 (5 bases each). Germline-derived CDR1 and CDR2 are DFQATT and SNEGSKA (reference sequence). Trimming took off 3 bases at V and 6 bases at J, with 27 bases between the two ends. The CDR3 runs 18 residues. The CDR3: CSASRGAQRRTPLNEQFF. In nucleotides, the CDR3 is TGCAGTGCTAGTAGAGGGGCGCAGCGACGTACACCACTCAATGAGCAGTTCTTC.

This clone was seen a handful of times. The chain links TRBV10-2 to TRBJ2-3; D remains unclear. V was shortened by 6 bases and J by 1 base, with 14 bases between the two germline ends. Germline V gene data show CDR1 as WSHSY and CDR2 as SAAADI. This CDR3 region has 15 residues. In nucleotides, the CDR3 is TGCGCCAGCAGAGATACACTGTCGGGCACAGATACGCAGTATTTT. It specifies CASRDTLSGTDTQYF.

This clone has just a few counts. The chain carries TRBV7-7 and TRBJ1-4, with D maybe TRBD1 (5 bases). Trimming stripped 5 bases from V and 3 bases from J, with 16 bases between. CDR3 length: 16 amino acids. CDR1 and CDR2 (germline): SSHAT, FNYEAQ (reference sequence). For the CDR3, the DNA is TGTGCCAGCAGCACGGCTCGAGGGGCCCCTAATGAAAAACTGTTTTTT. Translation gives CASSTARGAPNEKLFF.

This clone showed up just once. The J gene is TRBJ1-5, the V gene TRBV19; D not certain. Germline loops: CDR1 LNHDA, CDR2 SQIVND (reference sequence). This CDR3 contains 15 residues. The V end was cut by 2 bases, the J end by 5 bases, with 13 bases between. Here the CDR3 DNA reads TGTGCCAGTAGTATAACGGAGGGCCGTCATCAGCCCCAGCATTTT. Protein product: CASSITEGRHQPQHF. The full variable domain, rest sourced from reference TRBV19 and TRBJ1-5, is DGGITQSPKYLFRKEGQNVTLSCEQNLNHDAMYWYRQDPGQGLRLIYYSQIVNDFQKGDIAEGYSVSREKKESFPLTVTSAQKNPTAFYLCASSITEGRHQPQHFGDGTRLSIL.

This clone was counted once. The genes are TRBV28 and TRBJ2-7, with TRBD1 identical over 9 bases. Per the germline V gene, CDR1 is MDHEN and CDR2 is SYDVKM. Trimming at V came to 5 bases and at J to 2 bases, leaving 7 bases not matched to a gene. CDR3 length: 15 residues. CDR3 loop: CASSPEGTGPYEQYF. The CDR3 DNA sequence: TGTGCCAGCAGTCCGGAGGGGACAGGGCCCTACGAGCAGTACTTC.

This clone has just a few counts. This chain connects TRBV6-5 to TRBJ2-7; perhaps TRBD1 as D (5 bases). CDR1 is MNHEY and CDR2 is SVGAGI in the germline V gene. The CDR3 is made up of 14 amino acids. V lost 8 bases, J lost 2 bases, and 16 bases lay in between. In nucleotides, the CDR3 is TGTGCCAGCCGGGCAGGGCGTAACGCCTACGAGCAGTACTTC. Protein sequence: CASRAGRNAYEQYF.

This chain connects TRBV6-5 to TRBJ1-2; D may be TRBD1 (6 bases). This CDR3 has 13 amino acids. V gave up 7 bases and J gave up 4 bases, with 13 bases separating them. CDR1 is MNHEY and CDR2 is SVGAGI in the germline V gene. CDR3 sequence: CASMQGWGYGYTF. The CDR3 DNA sequence: TGTGCCAGCATGCAGGGGTGGGGCTATGGCTACACCTTC.

V and J are TRBV19 and TRBJ2-7; TRBD2 matches 10 bases. The CDR3 is 16 residues long. The V gene's germline CDR1 is LNHDA and CDR2 SQIVND (reference sequence). With V trimmed by 3 bases and J by 5 bases, 10 bases remained unmatched. CDR3: CASSIELAGVVDEQYF. CDR3 nucleotides: TGTGCCAGTAGTATCGAGCTAGCGGGAGTCGTGGACGAGCAGTACTTC.

The genes are TRBV10-3 and TRBJ1-2, with 7 bases matching TRBD1. V gave up 2 bases and J gave up 7 bases; unmatched junction bases: 7. Germline loops: CDR1 ENHRY, CDR2 SYGVKD. This CDR3 is 14 amino acids long. CDR3 amino acids: CAISENPGGSGYTF. DNA of the CDR3: TGTGCCATCAGTGAGAACCCAGGGGGAAGTGGCTACACCTTC.

V usage is TRBV5-1 and J usage is TRBJ2-3, with 7 bases fitting TRBD1. Losses at the gene ends were 3 bases for V and 2 bases for J; bases not matched to a gene: 12. CDR3 size: 17 residues. Per germline, CDR1 SGHRS and CDR2 YFSETQ. The CDR3 DNA follows: TGCGCCAGCAGCTCTGGATTGTTTCAGGGGGTCACAGATACGCAGTATTTT. Residues: CASSSGLFQGVTDTQYF.

This clone has a handful of counts. This chain links TRBV6-2 or TRBV6-3 with TRBJ1-1; tentatively, D is TRBD1 (6 bases). Germline V gene lookup returns CDR1 MNHEY and CDR2 SVGEGT. The V and J ends lost 2 bases and 1 base respectively, with 14 bases between them. The CDR3 has 16 amino acids. The CDR3 is CASSYPKQGQNTEAFF. CDR3 sequence (DNA): TGTGCCAGCAGTTACCCAAAACAGGGTCAGAACACTGAAGCTTTCTTT.

The V and J genes are TRBV28 and TRBJ1-2; D gene uncertain. The germline gives CDR1 MDHEN, CDR2 SYDVKM. This CDR3 contains 11 residues. The ends were cut back, 6 bases at V and 8 bases at J, with 10 bases in the middle. This chain's CDR3 is CASSDSRGYTF. The CDR3 DNA reads as TGTGCCAGCAGCGACTCCCGAGGCTACACCTTC.